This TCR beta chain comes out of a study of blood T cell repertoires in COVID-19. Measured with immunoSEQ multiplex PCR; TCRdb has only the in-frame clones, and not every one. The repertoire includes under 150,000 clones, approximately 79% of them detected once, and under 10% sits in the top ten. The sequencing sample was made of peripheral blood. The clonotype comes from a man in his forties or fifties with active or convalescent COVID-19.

Here the CDR3 DNA reads TGTGCCAGCAGTCAAGGGACTAGCGGAAGCGGGGAGCTGTTTTTT. Translation gives CASSQGTSGSGELFF. The chain has TRBV27 and TRBJ2-2; 11 bases align to TRBD2. The CDR3 extends over 15 amino acids. The ends lost 5 bases at V and 7 bases at J; junction bases unmatched: 6. Germline CDR1 reads MNHEY; CDR2 reads SMNVEV (reference sequence).